This entry is about one T cell receptor (beta chain). What it binds is not known. All participating donors were Caucasian adults from Nashville, Tennessee. Trimming cost V 0 bases and J 3 bases, with 9 bases left between them. Germline V CDR1 and CDR2: KGHSY, FQNENV. The CDR3 has 14 residues. This entry belongs to a study of shared clonotypes between healthy human individuals. Whole-study findings and limits: Rarefaction demonstrated incomplete sorted-subset sequencing despite large depth.

The assay was immunoSEQ multiplex PCR, and TCRdb's table has in-frame clones only and misses some. The sample shows a few million clones, around 90% of them seen only once. The chain carries TRBV16 and TRBJ2-7, with D possibly being TRBD1 (5 bases). This receptor was identified in a man aged 18 to 30 in good health. Some clones in this sample may be carry-over from other donors' samples. Specimen: naive CD4+ T cells from PBMCs. Subset described: CD45RA+ positively selected. The CDR3 loop reads CASSQSGQGYEQYF. The CDR3, as DNA: TGTGCCAGCAGCCAATCGGGGCAGGGCTACGAGCAGTACTTC. Using reference TRBV16 and TRBJ2-7 for the parts outside the CDR3, the full variable domain is GEEVAQTPKHLVRGEGQKAKLYCAPIKGHSYVFWYQQVLKNEFKFLISFQNENVFDETGMPKERFSAKCLPNSPCSLEIQATKLEDSAVYFCASSQSGQGYEQYFGPGTRLTVT.